What follows are 21 T cell receptor beta chains derived from one specimen sequenced in a study of T cells in Graves' hyperthyroidism and ophthalmopathy. RNA transcripts provided the source from which TCR beta CDR3 regions were amplified. First-round RT-PCR of the TCR CDR3 relied on the HTBI primer set. TCRdb processed the multiplex PCR reads anew with MiXCR; each CDR3 protein has one entry. The top ten hold roughly 4.3% of the sample, which has approximately 610,000 distinct CDR3 sequences, about 15% seen once. The specimen was blood. All receptors come from a woman in her thirties or forties with Graves' ophthalmopathy.

This clonotype has ten or more counts. V gene TRBV28 combines with J gene TRBJ2-2, with D possibly TRBD2 on 5 matching bases. The length of the CDR3 is 13 residues. Germline-derived CDR1 and CDR2 are MDHEN and SYDVKM. The V end was cut by 6 bases, the J end by 1 base, with 6 bases between. CDR3 nucleotides: TGTGCCAGCAGAAGCGGGAACACCGGGGAGCTGTTTTTT. This encodes CASRSGNTGELFF.

This clonotype showed up many times. The chain combines TRBV2 with TRBJ1-1; D is uncertain. This CDR3 region has 14 residues. Trimming took off 2 bases at V and 0 bases at J, with 7 bases between the two ends. The germline CDR1 and CDR2 sequences are SNHLY and FYNNEI. The CDR3 DNA reads TGTGCCAGCAGTGAAACGTCTATGAACACTGAAGCTTTCTTT. It translates to CASSETSMNTEAFF.

This clonotype was counted many times. The chain is built from TRBV28 and TRBJ2-7; perhaps TRBD1 as D (5 bases). The V gene lost 5 bases and the J gene lost 0 bases, with 20 bases spanning the gap. Germline V gives CDR1 MDHEN, CDR2 SYDVKM. CDR3 size: 17 residues. CDR3 protein: CASSPPRQTYLSYEQYF. CDR3 coding DNA: TGTGCCAGCAGTCCCCCGAGACAGACCTACCTCTCCTACGAGCAGTACTTC.

V is TRBV20-1 and J is TRBJ2-5; TRBD2 aligns across 14 bases. Per the germline V gene, CDR1 is DFQATT and CDR2 is SNEGSKA (reference sequence). The V and J ends lost 6 bases and 5 bases, in that order; junction bases with no gene match: 5. The CDR3 extends over 14 amino acids. The CDR3 loop is CSAWGLAGVETQYF. DNA for the CDR3: TGCAGTGCCTGGGGACTAGCGGGAGTTGAGACCCAGTACTTC.

This clonotype has at least ten counts. This chain links TRBV14 with TRBJ2-5; D uncertain. Trimming removed 1 base at V and 5 bases at J, with 17 bases between. The CDR3 runs to 16 residues. Germline V gene data show CDR1 as SGHDN and CDR2 as FVKESK. The CDR3 protein is CASSQGWNVDGETQYF. The CDR3 DNA follows: TGTGCCAGCAGCCAAGGCTGGAACGTCGACGGGGAGACCCAGTACTTC.

This clonotype was seen ten or more times. The chain combines TRBV3-1 with TRBJ2-5; 10 bases match TRBD1. The germline CDR1 and CDR2 sequences are LGHDT and YNNKEL (reference sequence). CDR3 length equals 16 residues. Germline trimming cut 1 base from V and 4 bases from J; bases unmatched to any gene: 6. CDR3 in amino acids: CASSQGDRGLGETQYF. CDR3 nucleotide sequence: TGTGCCAGCAGCCAAGGTGACAGGGGGCTAGGAGAGACCCAGTACTTC.

This clonotype showed up just a few times. This may stem from a read error, because a much larger clone lies one nucleotide away. This chain joins TRBV6-2 or TRBV6-3 and TRBJ2-7; TRBD1 matches at 7 bases. The germline V gene has CDR1 MNHEY and CDR2 SVGEGT. The CDR3 is 17 amino acids. The CDR3 protein is CASRAIRLQGSSYERYF. In nucleotides, the CDR3 is TGTGCCAGCAGAGCGATTCGGCTACAGGGGAGCTCCTACGAGCGGTACTTC.

This sequence joins TRBV5-1 and TRBJ1-1, with unresolved D. The germline V and J ends were trimmed by 3 bases and 4 bases, with 16 bases remaining between them. Germline V CDR1 and CDR2: SGHRS, YFSETQ. The CDR3 extends over 15 amino acids. Written as DNA, the CDR3 is TGCGCCAGCAGCTCCCAAGACTTCGCCCCCACTGAAGCTTTCTTT. It yields the protein CASSSQDFAPTEAFF.

This clonotype appeared many times. The chain couples TRBV6-5 to TRBJ1-5; 10 positions agree with TRBD1. The CDR3 has 16 residues. The germline CDR1 and CDR2 sequences are MNHEY and SVGAGI. The junction had 5 bases not matched to a gene; V was cut back by 0 bases and J by 6 bases. The CDR3 loop reads CASSYSGTGDGQPQHF. Here the CDR3 DNA reads TGTGCCAGCAGTTACTCGGGGACAGGGGACGGTCAGCCCCAGCATTTT.

The gene calls are TRBV28 and TRBJ1-1; D unclear. The CDR3 consists of 15 residues. Trimming took off 5 bases at V and 2 bases at J, with 15 bases between the two ends. Germline V gene data show CDR1 as MDHEN and CDR2 as SYDVKM. The CDR3 loop reads CASSDRGYRNTEAFF. The CDR3 DNA follows: TGTGCCAGCAGTGATCGTGGGTATCGAAACACTGAAGCTTTCTTT.

The J gene is TRBJ2-7, the V gene TRBV28; no clear D. Trimming stripped 7 bases from V and 0 bases from J, with 22 bases between. In germline, CDR1 is MDHEN, CDR2 SYDVKM. The CDR3 runs 17 residues. The CDR3 reads CASNNRNQGPLSYEQYF. In nucleotides, the CDR3 is TGTGCCAGCAATAATCGAAACCAAGGTCCCCTCTCCTACGAGCAGTACTTC.

In this sample, this clonotype turned up a few times. The rearrangement links TRBV5-5 to TRBJ1-2, with a tentative D call TRBD1 (6 bases). CDR3 size: 15 residues. Germline CDR1 and CDR2: SGHKS and YYEKEE (reference sequence). Trimming removed 2 bases from V and 3 bases from J, with 14 bases in between. CDR3 residues: CASSFGVGADYGYTF. Written as DNA, the CDR3 is TGTGCCAGCAGCTTTGGGGTGGGGGCAGACTATGGCTACACCTTC.

The chain carries TRBV3-1 and TRBJ1-1, with TRBD1 matching over 7 bases. V was pared by 4 bases and J by 3 bases, with 8 bases of the junction left unmatched. The CDR3 covers 15 residues. Germline-derived CDR1 and CDR2 are LGHDT and YNNKEL (reference sequence). The CDR3 is CASSLGAQGHTEAFF. CDR3 coding DNA: TGTGCCAGCAGCCTAGGGGCACAGGGGCACACTGAAGCTTTCTTT.

V and J are TRBV29-1 and TRBJ1-5, with a tentative D call TRBD1 (5 bases). CDR1 is SQVTM and CDR2 is ANQGSEA in the germline V gene. The CDR3 loop spans 15 amino acids. CDR3 loop: CRAPPRTSSNQPQHF. In DNA form, the CDR3 reads TGCAGAGCCCCTCCGAGGACATCAAGCAATCAGCCCCAGCATTTT.

This clonotype has a count of ten or more. The chain combines TRBV20-1 with TRBJ1-1; 9 bases align to TRBD1. The V and J ends lost 3 bases and 8 bases, in that order; junction bases with no gene match: 13. The germline V gene has CDR1 DFQATT and CDR2 SNEGSKA (reference sequence). This CDR3 spans 15 amino acids. CDR3 in DNA: TGCAGTGCTAGGGGCACAGGGGGCAATCCTGTGGAAGCTTTCTTT. Its translation is CSARGTGGNPVEAFF.

This clonotype was recorded many times. V and J are TRBV6-1 and TRBJ2-7; D is tentatively TRBD1 or TRBD2 (5 bases each). The germline V and J ends were trimmed by 2 bases and 4 bases, with 15 bases remaining between them. Germline V gives CDR1 MNHNS, CDR2 SASEGT. This CDR3 region has 15 residues. Here the CDR3 reads CASSEPRDGLYEQYF. The DNA for the CDR3 is TGTGCCAGCAGTGAACCAAGGGACGGGCTGTACGAGCAGTACTTC.

This clonotype was picked up many times. The chain employs TRBV6-1 and TRBJ2-7, with 7 positions matching TRBD2. The germline CDR1 and CDR2 sequences are MNHNS and SASEGT. V lost 2 bases to trimming and J lost 4 bases; unmatched junction nucleotides: 5. The CDR3 has 14 residues. CDR3 amino acids: CASSEILGGYEQYF. The CDR3 DNA reads as TGTGCCAGCAGTGAAATCTTGGGGGGGTACGAGCAGTACTTC.

There are many counts of this clonotype. The DNA for the CDR3 is TGCAGTGCGGGACCGAACTCCTACGAGCAGTACTTC. Translated: CSAGPNSYEQYF. The chain is built from TRBV20-1 and TRBJ2-7; the D gene could be TRBD1 or TRBD2 (5 bases each). V shed 6 bases and J shed 0 bases, with 9 bases lying between them. The CDR3 has 12 residues. Germline assignment: CDR1 DFQATT and CDR2 SNEGSKA (reference sequence).

This clonotype came up many times. The V and J genes are TRBV3-1 and TRBJ1-1; D is undetermined. CDR1 is LGHDT and CDR2 is YNNKEL in the germline V gene (reference sequence). Trimming took 3 bases from V and 0 from J, leaving 8 bases between them. The CDR3 length is 14 residues. CDR3 in DNA: TGTGCCAGCAGCCATACCGGGATGAACACTGAAGCTTTCTTT. Translated: CASSHTGMNTEAFF.

This clonotype was detected many times. Its ends do not fully match the called genes, so a read error is possible. This chain uses TRBV28 with TRBJ1-1, with a possible D match to TRBD1 (6 bases). In germline, CDR1 is MDHEN, CDR2 SYDVKM. This CDR3 comprises 12 residues. The CDR3 nucleotides are TGTGCCGGCAGTCGGACAGAGGGTGAAGCTTTCTTT. This sequence encodes CAGSRTEGEAFF.

In its sample, this clonotype was seen many times. The genes are TRBV6-2 or TRBV6-3 and TRBJ2-7; D is possibly TRBD1 (6 bases). The CDR3 contains 16 residues. The V and J ends lost 4 bases and 0 bases respectively, with 16 bases between them. Germline CDR1 MNHEY, CDR2 SVGEGT. CDR3 DNA: TGTGCCAGCAGTTGGGGGCCCGAGACCGTCTCCTACGAGCAGTACTTC. Protein product: CASSWGPETVSYEQYF.